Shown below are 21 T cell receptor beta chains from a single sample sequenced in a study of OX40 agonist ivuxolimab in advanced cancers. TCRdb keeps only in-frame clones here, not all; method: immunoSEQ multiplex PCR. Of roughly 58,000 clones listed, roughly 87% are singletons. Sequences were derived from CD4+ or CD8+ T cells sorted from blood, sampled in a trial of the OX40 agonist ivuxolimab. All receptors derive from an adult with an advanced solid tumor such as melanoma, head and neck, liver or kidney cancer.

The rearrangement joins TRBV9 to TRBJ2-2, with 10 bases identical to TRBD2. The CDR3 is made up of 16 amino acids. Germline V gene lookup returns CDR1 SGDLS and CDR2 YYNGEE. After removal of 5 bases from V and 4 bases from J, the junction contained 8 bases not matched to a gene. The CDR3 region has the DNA TGTGCCAGCAGGGAAACTAGCGGGACGTTCACCGGGGAGCTGTTTTTT. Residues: CASRETSGTFTGELFF.

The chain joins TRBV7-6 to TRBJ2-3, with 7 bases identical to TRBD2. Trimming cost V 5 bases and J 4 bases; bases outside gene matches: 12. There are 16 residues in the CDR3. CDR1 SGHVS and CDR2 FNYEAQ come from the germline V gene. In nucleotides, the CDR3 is TGTGCCAGCAGCCCCCAGGGAGGGATGATGGCAGATACGCAGTATTTT. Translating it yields CASSPQGGMMADTQYF.

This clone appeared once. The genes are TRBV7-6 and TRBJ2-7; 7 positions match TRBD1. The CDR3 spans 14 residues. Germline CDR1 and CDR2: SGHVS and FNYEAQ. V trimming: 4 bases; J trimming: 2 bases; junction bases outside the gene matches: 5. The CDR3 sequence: CASSWGQRTYEQYF. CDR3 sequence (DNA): TGTGCCAGCAGCTGGGGACAGAGAACCTACGAGCAGTACTTC.

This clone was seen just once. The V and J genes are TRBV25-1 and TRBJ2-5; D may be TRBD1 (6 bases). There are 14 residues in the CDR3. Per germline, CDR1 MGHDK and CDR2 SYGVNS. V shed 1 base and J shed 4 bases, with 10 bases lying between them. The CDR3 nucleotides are TGTGCCAGCAGTGAATCGGCAGGGGCAGAGACCCAGTACTTC. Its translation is CASSESAGAETQYF.

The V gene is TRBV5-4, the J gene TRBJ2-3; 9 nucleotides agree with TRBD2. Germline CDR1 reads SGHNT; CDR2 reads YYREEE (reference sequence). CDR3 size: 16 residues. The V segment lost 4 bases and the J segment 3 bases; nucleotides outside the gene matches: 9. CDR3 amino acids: CASSLRTSEGTDTQYF. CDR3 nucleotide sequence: TGTGCCAGCAGCCTGAGGACTAGCGAGGGGACAGATACGCAGTATTTT. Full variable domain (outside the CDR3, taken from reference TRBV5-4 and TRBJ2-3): ETGVTQSPTHLIKTRGQQVTLRCSSQSGHNTVSWYQQALGQGPQFIFQYYREEENGRGNFPPRFSGLQFPNYSSELNVNALELDDSALYLCASSLRTSEGTDTQYFGPGTRLTVL.

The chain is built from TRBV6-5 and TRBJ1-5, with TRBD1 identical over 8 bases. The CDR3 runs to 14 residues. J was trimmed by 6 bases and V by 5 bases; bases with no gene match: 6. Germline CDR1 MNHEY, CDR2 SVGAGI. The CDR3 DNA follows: TGTGCCAGCAGTCCGGACAGGGTCACTCAGCCCCAGCATTTT. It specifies CASSPDRVTQPQHF.

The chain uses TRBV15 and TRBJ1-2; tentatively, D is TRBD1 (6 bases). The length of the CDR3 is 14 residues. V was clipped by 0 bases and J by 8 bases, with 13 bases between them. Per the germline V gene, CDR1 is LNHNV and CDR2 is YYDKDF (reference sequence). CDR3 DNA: TGTGCCACCAGCAGAGACCAGGGGACGGTCGGCTACACCTTC. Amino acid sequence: CATSRDQGTVGYTF.

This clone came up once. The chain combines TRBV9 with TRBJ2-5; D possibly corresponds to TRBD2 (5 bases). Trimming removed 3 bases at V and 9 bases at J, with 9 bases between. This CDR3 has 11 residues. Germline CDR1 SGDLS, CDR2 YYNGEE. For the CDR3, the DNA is TGTGCCAGCAGCGAGAGGGAAGCCCAGTACTTC. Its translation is CASSEREAQYF.

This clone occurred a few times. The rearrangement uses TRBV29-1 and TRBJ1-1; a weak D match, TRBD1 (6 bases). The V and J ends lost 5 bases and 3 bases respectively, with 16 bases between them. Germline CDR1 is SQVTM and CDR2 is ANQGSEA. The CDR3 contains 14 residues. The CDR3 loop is CSVTNWGLYTEAFF. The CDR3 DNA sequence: TGCAGCGTTACTAACTGGGGGCTCTACACTGAAGCTTTCTTT.

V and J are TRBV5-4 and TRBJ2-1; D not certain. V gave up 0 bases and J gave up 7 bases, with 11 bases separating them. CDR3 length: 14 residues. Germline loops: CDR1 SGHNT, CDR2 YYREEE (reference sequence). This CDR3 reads CASSLDRSGNEQFF. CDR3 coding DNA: TGTGCCAGCAGCTTGGATAGGTCCGGGAATGAGCAGTTCTTC.

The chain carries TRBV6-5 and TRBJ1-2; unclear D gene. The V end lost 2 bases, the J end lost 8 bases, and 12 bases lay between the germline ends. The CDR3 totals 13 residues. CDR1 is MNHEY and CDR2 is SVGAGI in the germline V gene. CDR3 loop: CASSYEEVEGYTF. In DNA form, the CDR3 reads TGTGCCAGCAGTTACGAGGAGGTGGAAGGCTACACCTTC.

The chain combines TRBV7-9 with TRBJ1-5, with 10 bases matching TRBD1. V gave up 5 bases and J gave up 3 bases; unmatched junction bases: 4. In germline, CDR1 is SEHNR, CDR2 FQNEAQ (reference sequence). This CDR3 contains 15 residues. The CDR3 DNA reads TGTGCCAGCAGCAAGGGACAGGGGAACAATCAGCCCCAGCATTTT. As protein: CASSKGQGNNQPQHF.

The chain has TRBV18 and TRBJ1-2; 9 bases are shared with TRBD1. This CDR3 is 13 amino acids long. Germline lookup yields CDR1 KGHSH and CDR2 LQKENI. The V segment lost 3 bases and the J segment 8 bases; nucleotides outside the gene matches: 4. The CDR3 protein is CASSPRTGEGYTF. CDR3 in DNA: TGTGCCAGCTCACCCCGGACAGGGGAGGGCTACACCTTC.

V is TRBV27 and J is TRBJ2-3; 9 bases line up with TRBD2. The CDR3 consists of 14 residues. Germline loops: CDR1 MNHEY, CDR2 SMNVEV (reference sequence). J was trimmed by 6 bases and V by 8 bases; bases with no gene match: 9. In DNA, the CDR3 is TGTGCCAGCGGGCTAGCGGGAAGGTTCGATACGCAGTATTTT. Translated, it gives CASGLAGRFDTQYF.

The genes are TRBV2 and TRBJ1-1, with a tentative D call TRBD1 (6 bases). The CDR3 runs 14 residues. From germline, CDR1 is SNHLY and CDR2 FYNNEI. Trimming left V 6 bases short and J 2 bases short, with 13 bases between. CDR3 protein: CASRARGANTEAFF. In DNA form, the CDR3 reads TGTGCCAGCAGGGCCCGGGGGGCTAACACTGAAGCTTTCTTT.

CDR3 region: CASRAGTSGTEAFF. The CDR3 DNA is TGCGCCAGCAGGGCAGGGACCAGTGGGACTGAAGCTTTCTTT. This chain connects TRBV5-1 to TRBJ1-1; D may be TRBD1 (5 bases). In germline, CDR1 is SGHRS, CDR2 YFSETQ. Trimming shortened V by 5 bases and J by 5 bases, and 16 bases separated the two germline ends. The CDR3 is 14 residues long.

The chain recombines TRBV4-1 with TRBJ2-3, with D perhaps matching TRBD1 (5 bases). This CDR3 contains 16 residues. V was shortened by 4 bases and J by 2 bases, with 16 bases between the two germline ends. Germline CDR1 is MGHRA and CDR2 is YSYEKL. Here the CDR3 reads CASSLSYRSPTDTQYF. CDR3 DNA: TGCGCCAGCAGCCTCTCCTACAGGAGCCCCACAGATACGCAGTATTTT.

In nucleotides, the CDR3 is TGCGCCAGCAGCTTTTCCGGGACAGGGGGCAAGGCAGATACGCAGTATTTT. It encodes CASSFSGTGGKADTQYF. The rearrangement links TRBV5-1 to TRBJ2-3, with 12 positions matching TRBD1. Unmatched junction bases numbered 8, after V lost 2 bases and J lost 4 bases. The CDR3 is made up of 17 amino acids. Germline V gives CDR1 SGHRS, CDR2 YFSETQ. Full variable domain (remainder filled in from reference TRBV5-1 and TRBJ2-3): KAGVTQTPRYLIKTRGQQVTLSCSPISGHRSVSWYQQTPGQGLQFLFEYFSETQRNKGNFPGRFSGRQFSNSRSEMNVSTLELGDSALYLCASSFSGTGGKADTQYFGPGTRLTVL.

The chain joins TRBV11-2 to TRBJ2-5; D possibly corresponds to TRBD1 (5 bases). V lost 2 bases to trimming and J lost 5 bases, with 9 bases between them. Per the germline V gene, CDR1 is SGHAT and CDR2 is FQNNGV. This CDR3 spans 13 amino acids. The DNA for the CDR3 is TGTGCCAGCAGCTTACAGGGTTCGGAGACCCAGTACTTC. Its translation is CASSLQGSETQYF. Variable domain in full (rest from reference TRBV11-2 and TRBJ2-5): EAGVAQSPRYKIIEKRQSVAFWCNPISGHATLYWYQQILGQGPKLLIQFQNNGVVDDSQLPKDRFSAERLKGVDSTLKIQPAKLEDSAVYLCASSLQGSETQYFGPGTRLLVL.

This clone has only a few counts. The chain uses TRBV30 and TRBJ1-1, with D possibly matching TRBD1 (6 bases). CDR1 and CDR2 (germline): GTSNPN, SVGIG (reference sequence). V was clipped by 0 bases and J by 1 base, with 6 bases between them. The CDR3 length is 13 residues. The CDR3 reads CAWSVGGNTEAFF. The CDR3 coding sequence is TGTGCCTGGAGTGTAGGGGGGAACACTGAAGCTTTCTTT.

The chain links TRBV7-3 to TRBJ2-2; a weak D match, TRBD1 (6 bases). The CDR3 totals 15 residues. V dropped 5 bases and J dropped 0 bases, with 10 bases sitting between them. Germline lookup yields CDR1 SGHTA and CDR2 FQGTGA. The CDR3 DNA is TGTGCCAGCAGCACACAGGGCGCGAACACCGGGGAGCTGTTTTTT. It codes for CASSTQGANTGELFF.